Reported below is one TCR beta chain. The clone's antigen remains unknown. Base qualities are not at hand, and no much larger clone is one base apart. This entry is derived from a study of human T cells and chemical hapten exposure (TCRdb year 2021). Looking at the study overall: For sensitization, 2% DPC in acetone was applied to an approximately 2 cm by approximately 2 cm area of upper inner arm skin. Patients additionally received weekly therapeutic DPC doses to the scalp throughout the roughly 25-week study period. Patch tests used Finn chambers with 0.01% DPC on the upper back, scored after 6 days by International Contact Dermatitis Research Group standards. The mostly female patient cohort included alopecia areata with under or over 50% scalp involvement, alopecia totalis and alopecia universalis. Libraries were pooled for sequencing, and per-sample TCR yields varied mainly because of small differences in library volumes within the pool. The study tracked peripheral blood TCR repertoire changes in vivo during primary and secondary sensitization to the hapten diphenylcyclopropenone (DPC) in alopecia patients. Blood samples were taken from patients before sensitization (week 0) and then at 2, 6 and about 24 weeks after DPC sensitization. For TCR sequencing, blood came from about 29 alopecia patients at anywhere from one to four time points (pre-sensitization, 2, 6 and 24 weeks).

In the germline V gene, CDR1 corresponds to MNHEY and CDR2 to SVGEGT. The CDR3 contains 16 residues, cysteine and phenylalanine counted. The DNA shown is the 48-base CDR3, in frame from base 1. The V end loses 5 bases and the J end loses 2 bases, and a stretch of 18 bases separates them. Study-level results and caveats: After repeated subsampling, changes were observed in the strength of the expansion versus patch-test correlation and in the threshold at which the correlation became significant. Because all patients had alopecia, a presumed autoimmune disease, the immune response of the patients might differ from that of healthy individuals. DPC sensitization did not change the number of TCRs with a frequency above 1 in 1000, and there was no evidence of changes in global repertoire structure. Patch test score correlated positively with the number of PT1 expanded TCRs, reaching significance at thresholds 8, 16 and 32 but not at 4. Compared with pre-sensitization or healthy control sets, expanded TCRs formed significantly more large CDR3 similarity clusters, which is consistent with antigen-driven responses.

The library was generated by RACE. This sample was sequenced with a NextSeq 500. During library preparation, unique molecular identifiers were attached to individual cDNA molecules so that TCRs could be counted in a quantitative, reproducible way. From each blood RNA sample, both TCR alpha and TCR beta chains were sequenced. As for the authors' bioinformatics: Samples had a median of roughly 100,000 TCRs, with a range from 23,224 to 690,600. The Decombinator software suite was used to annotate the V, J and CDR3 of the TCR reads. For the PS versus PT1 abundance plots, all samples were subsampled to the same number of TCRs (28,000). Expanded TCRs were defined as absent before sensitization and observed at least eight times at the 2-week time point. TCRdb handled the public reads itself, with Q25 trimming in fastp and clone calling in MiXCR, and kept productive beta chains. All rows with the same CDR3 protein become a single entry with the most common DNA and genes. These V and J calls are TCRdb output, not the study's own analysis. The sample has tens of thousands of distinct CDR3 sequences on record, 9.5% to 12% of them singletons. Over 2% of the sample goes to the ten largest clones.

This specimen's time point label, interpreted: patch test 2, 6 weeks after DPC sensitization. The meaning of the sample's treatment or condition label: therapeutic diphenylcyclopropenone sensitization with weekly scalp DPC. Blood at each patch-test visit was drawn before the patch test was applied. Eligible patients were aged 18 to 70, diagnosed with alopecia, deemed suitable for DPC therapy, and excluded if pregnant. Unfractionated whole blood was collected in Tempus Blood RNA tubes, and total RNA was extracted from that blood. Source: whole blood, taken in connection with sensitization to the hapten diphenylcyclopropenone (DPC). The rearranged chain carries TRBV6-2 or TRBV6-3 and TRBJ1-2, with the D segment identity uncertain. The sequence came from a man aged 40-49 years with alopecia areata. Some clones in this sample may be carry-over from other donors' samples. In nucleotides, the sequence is TGTGCCAGCAGTCGGAGGACGTTTTCTCAAAACTATGGCTACACCTTC. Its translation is CASSRRTFSQNYGYTF.